This T cell receptor beta chain was retrieved from a study of shared clonotypes between healthy human individuals. Study details: Per-donor plates numbered three CD4 naive, three CD4 memory, two CD8 naive and one CD8 memory.

TCRdb's copy holds only in-frame clones and misses some; the assay was immunoSEQ multiplex PCR. The data show under 1,100,000 clones, around 75% seen once. In regard to this clone: What it binds is unknown.

Notes on the study in general: The study drew on few donors, limiting represented genetic and exposure-history diversity. Clonotypes not shared had lower generation probabilities than those common to all four donors.

Splitting of CD4+ cells produced CD45RA+ naive and CD45RA-negative memory subsets. Sequencing was carried out using memory CD4+ T cells sorted from blood. Subset meaning: CD45RA-negative fraction. This TCR came from a man aged 18 to 29 in good health.

CDR3 sequence: CASSLAGLETQYF. The CDR3 DNA is TGCGCCAGCAGCTTGGCCGGGTTAGAGACCCAGTACTTC. The chain recombines TRBV5-1 with TRBJ2-5; D ambiguous. CDR1 and CDR2 from the germline V gene are SGHRS and YFSETQ. The V gene lost 0 bases and the J gene lost 4 bases, with 7 bases spanning the gap. CDR3 length: 13 residues.